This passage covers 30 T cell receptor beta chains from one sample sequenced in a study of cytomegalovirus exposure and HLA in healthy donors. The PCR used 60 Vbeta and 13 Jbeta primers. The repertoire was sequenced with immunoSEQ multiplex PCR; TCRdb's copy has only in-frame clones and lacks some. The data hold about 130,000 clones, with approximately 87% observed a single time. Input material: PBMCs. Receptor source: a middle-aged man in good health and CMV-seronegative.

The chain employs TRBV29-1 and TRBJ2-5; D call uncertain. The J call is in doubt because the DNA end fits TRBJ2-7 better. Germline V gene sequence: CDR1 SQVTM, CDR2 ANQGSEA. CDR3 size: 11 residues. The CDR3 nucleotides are TGCAGTGCCACCGGAGCCTACGAGCAGTACTTC. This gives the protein CSATGAYEQYF.

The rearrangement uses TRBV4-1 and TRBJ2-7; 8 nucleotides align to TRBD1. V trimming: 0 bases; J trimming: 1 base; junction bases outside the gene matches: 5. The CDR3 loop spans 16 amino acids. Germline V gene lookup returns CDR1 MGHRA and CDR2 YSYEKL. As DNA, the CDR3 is TGCGCCAGCAGCCAAGATGCCGGGACAGGATCCTACGAGCAGTACTTC. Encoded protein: CASSQDAGTGSYEQYF.

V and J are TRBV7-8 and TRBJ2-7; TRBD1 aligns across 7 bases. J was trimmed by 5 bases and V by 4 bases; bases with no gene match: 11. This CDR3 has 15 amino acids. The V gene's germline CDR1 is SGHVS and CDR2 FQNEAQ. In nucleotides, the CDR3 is TGTGCCAGCAGCTGGGTGACAGGGTTAAGTAACGAGCAGTACTTC. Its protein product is CASSWVTGLSNEQYF.

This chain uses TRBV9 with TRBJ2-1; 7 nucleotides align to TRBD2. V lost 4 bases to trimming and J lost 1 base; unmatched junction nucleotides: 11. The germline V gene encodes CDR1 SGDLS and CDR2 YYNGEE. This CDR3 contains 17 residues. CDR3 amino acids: CASSPHGGRGSYNEQFF. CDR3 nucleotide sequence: TGTGCCAGCAGCCCCCATGGCGGGAGAGGGTCCTACAATGAGCAGTTCTTC.

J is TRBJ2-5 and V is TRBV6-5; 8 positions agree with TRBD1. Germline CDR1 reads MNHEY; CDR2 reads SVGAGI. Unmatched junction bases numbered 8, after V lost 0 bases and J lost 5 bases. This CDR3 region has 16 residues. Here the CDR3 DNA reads TGTGCCAGCAGTTACTCTTCCTTGACAGGGGAGGAGACCCAGTACTTC. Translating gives CASSYSSLTGEETQYF.

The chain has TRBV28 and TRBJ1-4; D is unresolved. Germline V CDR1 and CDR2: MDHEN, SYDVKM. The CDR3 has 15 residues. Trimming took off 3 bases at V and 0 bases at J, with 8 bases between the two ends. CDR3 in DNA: TGTGCCAGCAGTTTGACTCCTGCAACTAATGAAAAACTGTTTTTT. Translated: CASSLTPATNEKLFF. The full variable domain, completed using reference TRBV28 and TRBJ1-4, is DVKVTQSSRYLVKRTGEKVFLECVQDMDHENMFWYRQDPGLGLRLIYFSYDVKMKEKGDIPEGYSVSREKKERFSLILESASTNQTSMYLCASSLTPATNEKLFFGSGTQLSVL.

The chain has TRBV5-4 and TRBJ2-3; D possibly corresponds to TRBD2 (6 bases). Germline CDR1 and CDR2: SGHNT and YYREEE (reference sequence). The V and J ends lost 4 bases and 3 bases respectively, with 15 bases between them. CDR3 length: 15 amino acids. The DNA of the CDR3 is TGTGCCAGCAGCGGGGCGGATGGGGGGACAGATACGCAGTATTTT. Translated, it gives CASSGADGGTDTQYF.

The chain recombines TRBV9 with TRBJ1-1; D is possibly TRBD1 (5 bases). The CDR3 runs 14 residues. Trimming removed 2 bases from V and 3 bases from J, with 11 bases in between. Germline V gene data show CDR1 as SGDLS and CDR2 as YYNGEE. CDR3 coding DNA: TGTGCCAGCAGCGTCCAGGGATGGGACACTGAAGCTTTCTTT. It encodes CASSVQGWDTEAFF.

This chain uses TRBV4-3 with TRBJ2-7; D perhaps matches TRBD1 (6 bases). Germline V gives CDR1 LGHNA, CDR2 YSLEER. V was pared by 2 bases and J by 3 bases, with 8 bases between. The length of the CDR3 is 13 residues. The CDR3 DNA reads TGCGCCAGCAGCCAACGAGGGGGCTACGAGCAGTACTTC. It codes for CASSQRGGYEQYF.

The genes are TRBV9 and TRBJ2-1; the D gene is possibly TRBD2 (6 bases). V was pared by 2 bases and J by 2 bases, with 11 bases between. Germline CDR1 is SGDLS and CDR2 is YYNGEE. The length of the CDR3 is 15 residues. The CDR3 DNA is TGTGCCAGCAGCGTGCTCGGGGGTACCTACAATGAGCAGTTCTTC. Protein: CASSVLGGTYNEQFF.

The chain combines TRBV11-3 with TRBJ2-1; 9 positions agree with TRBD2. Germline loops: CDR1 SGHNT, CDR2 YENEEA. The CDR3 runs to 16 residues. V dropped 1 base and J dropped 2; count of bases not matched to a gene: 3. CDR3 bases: TGTGCCAGCAGCTTAGGTCTAGCGGGGCCCTACAATGAGCAGTTCTTC. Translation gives CASSLGLAGPYNEQFF.

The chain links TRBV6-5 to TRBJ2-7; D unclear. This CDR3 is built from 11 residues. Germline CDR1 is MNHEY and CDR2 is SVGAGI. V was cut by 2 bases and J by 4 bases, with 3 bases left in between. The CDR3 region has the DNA TGTGCCAGCAGTTACCTATACGAGCAGTACTTC. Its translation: CASSYLYEQYF.

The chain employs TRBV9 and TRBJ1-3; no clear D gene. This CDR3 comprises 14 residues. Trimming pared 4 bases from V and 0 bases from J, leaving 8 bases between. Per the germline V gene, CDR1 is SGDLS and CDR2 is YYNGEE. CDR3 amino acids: CASSPNLSGNTIYF. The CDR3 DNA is TGTGCCAGCAGCCCTAACCTCTCTGGAAACACCATATATTTT.

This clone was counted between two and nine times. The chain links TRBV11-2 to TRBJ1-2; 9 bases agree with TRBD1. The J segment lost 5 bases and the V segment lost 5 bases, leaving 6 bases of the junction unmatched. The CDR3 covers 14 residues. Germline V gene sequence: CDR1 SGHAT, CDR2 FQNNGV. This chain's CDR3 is CASSPGQGTYGYTF. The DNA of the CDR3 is TGTGCCAGCAGCCCAGGACAGGGGACTTATGGCTACACCTTC.

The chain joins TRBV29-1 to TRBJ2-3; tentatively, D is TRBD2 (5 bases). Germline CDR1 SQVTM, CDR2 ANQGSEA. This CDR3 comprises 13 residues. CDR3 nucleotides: TGCATCATCCGGGGTAGCGGCACAGATACGCAGTATTTT. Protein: CIIRGSGTDTQYF.

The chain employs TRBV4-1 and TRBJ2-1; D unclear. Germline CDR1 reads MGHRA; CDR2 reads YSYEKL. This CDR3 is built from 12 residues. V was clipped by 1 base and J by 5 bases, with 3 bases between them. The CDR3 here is CASSQADNEQFF. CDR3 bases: TGCGCCAGCAGCCAAGCGGACAATGAGCAGTTCTTC.

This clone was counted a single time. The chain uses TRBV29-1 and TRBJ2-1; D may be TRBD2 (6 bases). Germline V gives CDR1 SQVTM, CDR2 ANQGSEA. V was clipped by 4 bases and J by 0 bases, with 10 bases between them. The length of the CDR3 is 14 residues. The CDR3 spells CSVGREASYNEQFF. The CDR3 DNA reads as TGCAGCGTTGGGAGGGAGGCCTCCTACAATGAGCAGTTCTTC.

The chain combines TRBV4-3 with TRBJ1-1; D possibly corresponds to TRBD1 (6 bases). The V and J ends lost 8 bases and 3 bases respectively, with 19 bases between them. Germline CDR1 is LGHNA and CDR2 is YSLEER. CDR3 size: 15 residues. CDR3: CASSGTPNTHTEAFF. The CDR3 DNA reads TGCGCCAGCTCCGGGACACCGAATACTCACACTGAAGCTTTCTTT.

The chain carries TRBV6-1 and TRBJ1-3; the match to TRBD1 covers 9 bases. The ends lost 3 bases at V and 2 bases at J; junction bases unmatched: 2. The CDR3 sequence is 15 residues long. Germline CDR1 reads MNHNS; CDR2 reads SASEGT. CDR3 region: CASSDRDRAGNTIYF. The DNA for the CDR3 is TGTGCCAGCAGTGATAGGGACAGGGCTGGAAACACCATATATTTT.

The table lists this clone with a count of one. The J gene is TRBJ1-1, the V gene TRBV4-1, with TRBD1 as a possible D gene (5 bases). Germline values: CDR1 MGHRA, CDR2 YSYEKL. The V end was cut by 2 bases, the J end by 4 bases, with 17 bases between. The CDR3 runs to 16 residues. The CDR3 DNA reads TGCGCCAGCAGCCAAAAAGGGTGGGACTCTAGCACTGAAGCTTTCTTT. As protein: CASSQKGWDSSTEAFF.

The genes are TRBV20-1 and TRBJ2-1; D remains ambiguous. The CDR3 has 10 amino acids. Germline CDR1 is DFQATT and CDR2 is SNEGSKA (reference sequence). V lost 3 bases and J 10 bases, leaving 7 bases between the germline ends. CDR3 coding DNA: TGCAGTGCTAGTGCCAGGGAGCAGTTCTTC. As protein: CSASAREQFF.

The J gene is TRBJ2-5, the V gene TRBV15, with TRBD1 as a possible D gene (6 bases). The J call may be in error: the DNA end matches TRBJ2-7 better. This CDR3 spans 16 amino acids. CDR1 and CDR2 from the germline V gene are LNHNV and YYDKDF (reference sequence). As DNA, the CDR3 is TGTGCCACCAGCAGAGGGGGGCAGGGGACGAACTACGAGCAGTACTTC. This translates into CATSRGGQGTNYEQYF.

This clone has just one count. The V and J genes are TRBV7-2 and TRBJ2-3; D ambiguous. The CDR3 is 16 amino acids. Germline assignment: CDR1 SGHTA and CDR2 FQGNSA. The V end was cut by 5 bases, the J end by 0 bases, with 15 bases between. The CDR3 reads CASSPNGRYSTDTQYF. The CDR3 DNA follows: TGTGCCAGCAGCCCCAACGGTCGTTATAGCACAGATACGCAGTATTTT.

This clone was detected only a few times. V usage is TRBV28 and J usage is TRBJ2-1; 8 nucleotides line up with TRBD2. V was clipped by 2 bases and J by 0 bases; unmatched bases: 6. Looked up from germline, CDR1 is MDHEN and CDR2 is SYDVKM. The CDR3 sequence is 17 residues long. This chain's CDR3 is CASSLTTSGSSYNEQFF. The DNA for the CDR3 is TGTGCCAGCAGTTTAACAACAAGCGGGAGCTCCTACAATGAGCAGTTCTTC.

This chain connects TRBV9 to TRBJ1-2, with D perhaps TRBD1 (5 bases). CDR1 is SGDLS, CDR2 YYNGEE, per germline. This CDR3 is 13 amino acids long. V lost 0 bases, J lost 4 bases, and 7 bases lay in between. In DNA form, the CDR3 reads TGTGCCAGCAGCGTAGATGACAGCTATGGCTACACCTTC. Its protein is CASSVDDSYGYTF.

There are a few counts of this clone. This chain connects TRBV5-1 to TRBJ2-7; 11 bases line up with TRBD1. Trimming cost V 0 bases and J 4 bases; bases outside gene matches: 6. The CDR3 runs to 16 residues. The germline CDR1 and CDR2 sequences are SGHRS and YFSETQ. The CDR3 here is CASSLGVGTGGYEQYF. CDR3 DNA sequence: TGCGCCAGCAGCTTGGGAGTTGGGACAGGGGGTTACGAGCAGTACTTC.

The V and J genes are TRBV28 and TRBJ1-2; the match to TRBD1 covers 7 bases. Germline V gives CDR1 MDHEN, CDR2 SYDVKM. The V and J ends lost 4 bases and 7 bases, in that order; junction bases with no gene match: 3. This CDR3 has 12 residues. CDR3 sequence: CASSYRGFGYTF. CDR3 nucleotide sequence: TGTGCCAGCAGTTACAGGGGTTTTGGCTACACCTTC.

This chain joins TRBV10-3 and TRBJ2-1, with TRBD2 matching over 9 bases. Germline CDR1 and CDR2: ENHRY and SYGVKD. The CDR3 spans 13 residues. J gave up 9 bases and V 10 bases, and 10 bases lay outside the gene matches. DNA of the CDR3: TGTGCCACCCAGGGGGGACTAGCCGGTGAGCAGTTCTTC. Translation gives CATQGGLAGEQFF.

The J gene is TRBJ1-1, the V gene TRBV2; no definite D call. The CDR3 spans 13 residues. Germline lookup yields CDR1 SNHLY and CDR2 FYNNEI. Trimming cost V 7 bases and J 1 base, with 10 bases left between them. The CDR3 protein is CASTLYSNTEAFF. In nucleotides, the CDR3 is TGTGCCAGCACCCTATACTCGAACACTGAAGCTTTCTTT.

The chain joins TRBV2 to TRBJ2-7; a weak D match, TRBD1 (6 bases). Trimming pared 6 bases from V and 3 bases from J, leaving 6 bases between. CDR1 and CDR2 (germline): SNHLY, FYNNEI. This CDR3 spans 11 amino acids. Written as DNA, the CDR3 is TGTGCCAGCAGACAGGGCTACGAGCAGTACTTC. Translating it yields CASRQGYEQYF. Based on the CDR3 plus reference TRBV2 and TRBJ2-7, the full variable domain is EPEVTQTPSHQVTQMGQEVILRCVPISNHLYFYWYRQILGQKVEFLVSFYNNEISEKSEIFDDQFSVERPDGSNFTLKIRSTKLEDSAMYFCASRQGYEQYFGPGTRLTVT.